The 20 T cell receptor beta chains in this list originate from one sample, sequenced in a study of response to subunit inactivated influenza vaccine. TCRdb reprocessed the RT-PCR reads via MiXCR and lists one record per CDR3 protein. The sample carries about 500,000 distinct CDR3 sequences, approximately 15% recorded once. The specimen was CD4+ T cells sorted from PBMCs, collected less than 30 months after vaccination. Receptors originate from a man in his fifties or sixties who received an inactivated influenza vaccine.

This clonotype was seen only a few times. The chain uses TRBV12-3 or TRBV12-4 and TRBJ1-6, with 8 positions matching TRBD1. Trimming removed 3 bases from V and 6 bases from J; junction bases left unmatched: 1. The CDR3 consists of 14 residues. The CDR3 DNA follows: TGTGCCAGCAGTTTCAGGGGGCTTAATTCACCCCTCCACTTT. Translation: CASSFRGLNSPLHF.

The chain combines TRBV5-1 with TRBJ2-1; D is unresolved. Trimming removed 1 base at V and 2 bases at J, with 16 bases between. The CDR3 has 17 residues. Germline V lookup: CDR1 SGHRS, CDR2 YFSETQ. DNA of the CDR3: TGCGCCAGCAGCTTGCGGCAGTTTCGACCCCCCTACAATGAGCAGTTCTTC. Translated: CASSLRQFRPPYNEQFF.

This rearrangement joins TRBV7-2 to TRBJ2-7; D gene unclear. Trimming left V 5 bases short and J 2 bases short, with 16 bases between. The CDR3 sequence is 15 residues long. In germline, CDR1 is SGHTA, CDR2 FQGNSA. The CDR3 loop is CASSRMGIITYEQYF. The CDR3 DNA sequence: TGTGCCAGCAGCCGTATGGGCATTATAACCTACGAGCAGTACTTC.

There are a few counts of this clonotype. V usage is TRBV20-1 and J usage is TRBJ2-7; D is ambiguous. CDR1 is DFQATT, CDR2 SNEGSKA, per germline (reference sequence). V was trimmed by 7 bases and J by 5 bases, leaving 15 bases between them. The CDR3 is made up of 12 amino acids. The CDR3 sequence: CSVLDHSHEQYF. CDR3 DNA: TGCAGTGTTTTGGACCACAGCCACGAGCAGTACTTC.

V is TRBV29-1 and J is TRBJ1-1; D remains unclear. Germline CDR1 SQVTM, CDR2 ANQGSEA. The CDR3 loop spans 11 amino acids. V was shortened by 4 bases and J by 4 bases, with 7 bases between the two germline ends. The CDR3 region has the DNA TGCAGCGTTGGGGGTTTCACTGAAGCTTTCTTT. Translation: CSVGGFTEAFF. The complete variable domain, with remaining parts taken from reference TRBV29-1 and TRBJ1-1, reads SAVISQKPSRDICQRGTSLTIQCQVDSQVTMMFWYRQQPGQSLTLIATANQGSEATYESGFVIDKFPISRPNLTFSTLTVSNMSPEDSSIYLCSVGGFTEAFFGQGTRLTVV.

The chain combines TRBV2 with TRBJ1-3; 8 bases agree with TRBD1. V trimming: 4 bases; J trimming: 7 bases; junction bases outside the gene matches: 6. CDR3 length: 14 amino acids. The germline V gene encodes CDR1 SNHLY and CDR2 FYNNEI. The CDR3: CASSGRQGRNTIYF. CDR3 bases: TGTGCCAGCAGTGGAAGACAGGGGAGGAACACCATATATTTT.

This clonotype has ten or more counts. The gene calls are TRBV29-1 and TRBJ2-5; D may correspond to TRBD1 or TRBD2 (5 bases each). The V and J ends lost 0 bases and 6 bases respectively, with 11 bases between them. Germline CDR1 and CDR2: SQVTM and ANQGSEA. The CDR3 totals 13 residues. The CDR3 here is CSVEDLEGQTQYF. The CDR3 nucleotides are TGCAGCGTTGAAGATTTAGAGGGACAGACCCAGTACTTC.

This chain connects TRBV5-1 to TRBJ2-3; weak D call: TRBD1 (6 bases). CDR3 length: 15 amino acids. V was trimmed by 3 bases and J by 2 bases, leaving 13 bases between them. The germline gives CDR1 SGHRS, CDR2 YFSETQ. The CDR3 DNA reads TGCGCCAGCAGCTACCAGGGGTCCCTCACAGATACGCAGTATTTT. Encoded protein: CASSYQGSLTDTQYF.

This clonotype has only a few counts. J is TRBJ2-7 and V is TRBV7-2, with D possibly matching TRBD1 (6 bases). CDR1 and CDR2 (germline): SGHTA, FQGNSA. The CDR3 has 15 residues. Trimming pared 3 bases from V and 4 bases from J, leaving 16 bases between. The chain's CDR3 is CASSFQQGLTYEQYF. CDR3 coding DNA: TGTGCCAGCAGCTTCCAACAGGGCCTTACTTACGAGCAGTACTTC.

J is TRBJ2-2 and V is TRBV4-3; TRBD2 is a possible D gene (6 bases). The V end lost 1 base, the J end lost 4 bases, and 10 bases lay between the germline ends. This CDR3 has 15 residues. Germline V gene data show CDR1 as LGHNA and CDR2 as YSLEER. CDR3 residues: CASSQGAGITGELFF. DNA for the CDR3: TGCGCCAGCAGCCAAGGAGCGGGTATCACCGGGGAGCTGTTTTTT.

The V and J genes are TRBV10-3 and TRBJ1-1; D is perhaps TRBD1 (6 bases). The CDR3 is 14 residues long. V was trimmed by 7 bases and J by 6 bases, leaving 18 bases between them. Germline V gives CDR1 ENHRY, CDR2 SYGVKD. This CDR3 is CAINRQATGAEAFF. CDR3 DNA: TGTGCCATCAACAGACAGGCGACCGGCGCTGAAGCTTTCTTT.

The CDR3 bases are TGCAGTGCTGGGACAGTGGGATTCACCTACGAGCAGTACTTC. The encoded protein is CSAGTVGFTYEQYF. The chain uses TRBV20-1 and TRBJ2-7; 7 positions match TRBD1. The CDR3 totals 14 residues. Germline trimming cut 5 bases from V and 2 bases from J; bases unmatched to any gene: 9. The germline gives CDR1 DFQATT, CDR2 SNEGSKA (reference sequence).

Many counts were recorded for this clonotype. The chain employs TRBV10-1 and TRBJ1-2; no firm D call. This CDR3 comprises 15 residues. The germline CDR1 and CDR2 sequences are WNHNN and SYGVQD (reference sequence). Between the trimmed V and J ends, which lost 1 base and 2 bases, there was a span of 11 bases. As DNA, the CDR3 is TGCGCCAGCAGTGAGTTTCGCAGTTGGAACTATGGCTACACCTTC. This codes for CASSEFRSWNYGYTF.

The chain employs TRBV28 and TRBJ1-5, with a possible D match to TRBD1 (5 bases). CDR1 and CDR2 (germline): MDHEN, SYDVKM. The CDR3 extends over 17 amino acids. Trimming stripped 5 bases from V and 2 bases from J, with 19 bases between. The CDR3 is CASSRIGTGGGNQPQHF. For the CDR3, the DNA is TGTGCCAGCAGTCGAATAGGGACCGGGGGTGGCAATCAGCCCCAGCATTTT.

This sequence joins TRBV5-1 and TRBJ2-7; a weak D match, TRBD1 (6 bases). V was trimmed by 0 bases and J by 3 bases, leaving 13 bases between them. This CDR3 has 15 residues. Per the germline V gene, CDR1 is SGHRS and CDR2 is YFSETQ. CDR3: CASSLDATGIYEQYF. CDR3 DNA sequence: TGCGCCAGCAGCTTGGATGCGACAGGAATCTACGAGCAGTACTTC.

The chain combines TRBV12-3 or TRBV12-4 with TRBJ1-5, with TRBD1 identical over 8 bases. The V gene end was trimmed by 4 bases and the J gene end by 11 bases; junction bases not matched to a gene: 13. The CDR3 is 15 residues long. The CDR3 sequence is CASSSRTGRDWAQHF. The CDR3 nucleotides are TGTGCCAGCAGTTCCCGGACAGGGAGGGATTGGGCCCAGCATTTT.

The chain links TRBV27 to TRBJ2-4; weak D call: TRBD2 (5 bases). The CDR3 is 14 residues long. The V end was cut by 3 bases, the J end by 2 bases, with 8 bases between. Germline CDR1 is MNHEY and CDR2 is SMNVEV (reference sequence). CDR3 DNA sequence: TGTGCCAGCAGTTTCCGGGATACCAAAAACATTCAGTACTTC. This translates into CASSFRDTKNIQYF.

This clonotype was seen a few times. DNA for the CDR3: TGTGCCAGCAGCTCCCCACTACAAGGGCCTTCGGAAAAACTGTTTTTT. Amino acid sequence: CASSSPLQGPSEKLFF. This chain links TRBV3-1 with TRBJ1-4; D not resolved. With 5 bases removed from V and 8 bases from J, the gap between germline ends came to 21 bases. CDR3 length equals 16 residues. Germline CDR1 LGHDT, CDR2 YNNKEL (reference sequence).

This clonotype has a count of ten or more. DNA of the CDR3: TGTGCCAGCAATGAGGACAGGGTACTTTCTGGGGCCAACGTCCTGACTTTC. It is translated as CASNEDRVLSGANVLTF. The genes are TRBV28 and TRBJ2-6; 8 bases match TRBD1. Germline CDR1 and CDR2: MDHEN and SYDVKM. The CDR3 consists of 17 residues. J was trimmed by 1 base and V by 7 bases; bases with no gene match: 9. The whole variable domain, remainder taken from reference TRBV28 and TRBJ2-6, is DVKVTQSSRYLVKRTGEKVFLECVQDMDHENMFWYRQDPGLGLRLIYFSYDVKMKEKGDIPEGYSVSREKKERFSLILESASTNQTSMYLCASNEDRVLSGANVLTFGAGSRLTVL.

The chain couples TRBV10-1 to TRBJ2-7; TRBD1 agrees at 9 bases. Germline values: CDR1 WNHNN, CDR2 SYGVQD (reference sequence). Germline trimming cut 8 bases from V and 3 bases from J; bases unmatched to any gene: 2. The CDR3 loop spans 12 amino acids. In nucleotides, the CDR3 is TGCGCCAGCGGGGACAGGGTCTACGAGCAGTACTTC. Its translation is CASGDRVYEQYF.